The 11 T cell receptor beta chains reported below all come from one sample, sequenced in a study of blood T cell repertoires in COVID-19. This table comes from immunoSEQ multiplex PCR, and its TCRdb copy is limited to in-frame clones, with some not included. The sample has roughly 200,000 clones, 84% seen once. Sequenced material: peripheral blood. All receptors come from a woman in her 70s with active or convalescent COVID-19.

This chain links TRBV2 with TRBJ1-1, with D possibly matching TRBD1 (6 bases). V lost 6 bases and J lost 2, with 13 bases in between. CDR3 length: 14 residues. Germline lookup yields CDR1 SNHLY and CDR2 FYNNEI. The CDR3 region is CASSRTVQNTEAFF. The CDR3 DNA sequence: TGTGCCAGCAGCCGGACAGTCCAAAACACTGAAGCTTTCTTT.

The chain uses TRBV27 and TRBJ1-4; the match to TRBD1 covers 8 bases. The CDR3 has 14 residues. The ends lost 5 bases at V and 5 bases at J; junction bases unmatched: 4. Germline assignment: CDR1 MNHEY and CDR2 SMNVEV (reference sequence). The CDR3 spells CASSDRGGNEKLFF. As DNA, the CDR3 is TGTGCCAGCAGTGACAGGGGAGGAAATGAAAAACTGTTTTTT.

This sequence joins TRBV9 and TRBJ2-5; TRBD2 aligns across 14 bases. With 0 bases clipped from V and 5 bases from J, the junction kept 3 bases outside the gene matches. CDR3 length: 16 residues. Germline assignment: CDR1 SGDLS and CDR2 YYNGEE. The CDR3 sequence: CASSVGLAGGPETQYF. The CDR3 region has the DNA TGTGCCAGCAGCGTAGGACTAGCGGGAGGGCCGGAGACCCAGTACTTC.

V usage is TRBV14 and J usage is TRBJ1-2; TRBD1 might be the D (5 bases). The CDR3 is 15 residues long. Germline CDR1 is SGHDN and CDR2 is FVKESK. V lost 4 bases and J 4 bases, leaving 16 bases between the germline ends. Written as DNA, the CDR3 is TGTGCCAGCAGCCCCACCGGGGGGAAGACCTATGGCTACACCTTC. Protein sequence: CASSPTGGKTYGYTF. Complete variable domain (other parts from reference TRBV14 and TRBJ1-2): EAGVTQFPSHSVIEKGQTVTLRCDPISGHDNLYWYRRVMGKEIKFLLHFVKESKQDESGMPNNRFLAERTGGTYSTLKVQPAELEDSGVYFCASSPTGGKTYGYTFGSGTRLTVV.

The CDR3 DNA is TGTGCCAGCAGCTTAGGACTTAGATCCAGTGAGCAGTTCTTC. Its translation is CASSLGLRSSEQFF. The rearrangement uses TRBV11-3 and TRBJ2-1, with no clear D. Between the trimmed V and J ends, which lost 1 base and 9 bases, there was a span of 13 bases. This CDR3 has 14 residues. The germline V gene has CDR1 SGHNT and CDR2 YENEEA.

The rearrangement joins TRBV12-2 to TRBJ2-1; TRBD2 is the table's D call and was not checked against the DNA. TRBV12-2 is described as a pseudogene. This CDR3 has 20 residues. The CDR3: CASRLSTGLAGGTPYNEQFF. CDR3 nucleotide sequence: TGTGCAAGTCGCCTGAGTACGGGACTAGCGGGAGGGACCCCTTACAATGAGCAGTTCTTC.

This clone occurred a few times. V is TRBV7-9 and J is TRBJ2-3; D is perhaps TRBD1 (7 bases). V lost 5 bases to trimming and J lost 4 bases, with 16 bases between them. The CDR3 totals 15 residues. Germline V gene lookup returns CDR1 SEHNR and CDR2 FQNEAQ (reference sequence). The CDR3 loop is CASSLTGTQSDTQYF. The DNA of the CDR3 is TGTGCCAGCAGCCTGACAGGGACTCAATCAGATACGCAGTATTTT.

This clone was found once. The V call is TRBV11-2, the J call TRBJ1-4, with D tentatively TRBD1 (5 bases). The CDR3 sequence is 13 residues long. Germline lookup yields CDR1 SGHAT and CDR2 FQNNGV. The germline V and J ends were trimmed by 4 bases and 4 bases, with 7 bases remaining between them. The CDR3 region has the DNA TGTGCCAGCAGCTCAGGGTTTAATGAAAAACTGTTTTTT. This gives the protein CASSSGFNEKLFF.

The gene calls are TRBV28 and TRBJ2-7, with a possible D match to TRBD1 (5 bases). Trimming cost V 3 bases and J 0 bases, with 6 bases left between them. The CDR3 extends over 13 amino acids. The germline gives CDR1 MDHEN, CDR2 SYDVKM. DNA for the CDR3: TGTGCCAGCAGTTTGGACACCTCCTACGAGCAGTACTTC. Its protein is CASSLDTSYEQYF.

This chain links TRBV2 with TRBJ2-3; 16 bases fit TRBD2. The CDR3 loop spans 15 amino acids. CDR1 and CDR2 (germline): SNHLY, FYNNEI. The V gene end was trimmed by 7 bases and the J gene end by 6 bases; junction bases not matched to a gene: 4. This chain's CDR3 is CASTMGLAGGDTQYF. For the CDR3, the DNA is TGTGCCAGCACTATGGGACTAGCGGGAGGGGATACGCAGTATTTT.

The rearrangement uses TRBV6-2 or TRBV6-3 and TRBJ2-4; 11 bases agree with TRBD2. Germline CDR1 is MNHEY and CDR2 is SVGEGT. Trimming took 4 bases from V and 0 from J; bases not matched to a gene: 5. The CDR3 totals 17 residues. CDR3 sequence: CASSSLAGGVAKNIQYF. In nucleotides, the CDR3 is TGTGCCAGCAGTTCGCTAGCGGGAGGAGTAGCCAAAAACATTCAGTACTTC.